This T cell receptor (beta chain) appears in the sequencing data of a study of blood T cell repertoires in COVID-19. Study as a whole: Collection of acute and convalescent COVID-19 samples took place in the United States, Italy and Spain. The cDNA or gDNA used as material had been derived from T cells, B-cell-depleted T cells, or PBMCs.

Assay: immunoSEQ multiplex PCR; the TCRdb copy retains only in-frame clones and omits some. This table has 57,000 or so clones, 70% to 80% appearing once. The CDR3 sequence is 14 residues long. The germline V gene encodes CDR1 MNHEY and CDR2 SVGAGI. V lost 6 bases to trimming and J lost 4 bases, with 13 bases between them. The chain couples TRBV6-5 to TRBJ1-5; possibly TRBD1 for D (5 bases). Sequencing used peripheral blood. This receptor was obtained from a man between 60 and 70 years old with acute or convalescent COVID-19. CDR3 sequence reads: CASSPFGGNQPQHF. CDR3 coding DNA: TGTGCCAGCAGCCCCTTTGGGGGGAATCAGCCCCAGCATTTT.